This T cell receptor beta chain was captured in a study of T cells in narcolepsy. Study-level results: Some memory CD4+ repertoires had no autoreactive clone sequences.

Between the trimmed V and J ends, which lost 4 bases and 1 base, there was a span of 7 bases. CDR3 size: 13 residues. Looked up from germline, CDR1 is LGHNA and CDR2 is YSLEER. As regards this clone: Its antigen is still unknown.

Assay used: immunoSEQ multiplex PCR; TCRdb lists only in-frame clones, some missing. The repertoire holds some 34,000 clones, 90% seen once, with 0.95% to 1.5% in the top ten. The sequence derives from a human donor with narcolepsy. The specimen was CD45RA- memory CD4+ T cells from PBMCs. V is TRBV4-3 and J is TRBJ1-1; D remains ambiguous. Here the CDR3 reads CASSRHENTEAFF. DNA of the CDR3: TGCGCCAGCAGCCGACACGAGAACACTGAAGCTTTCTTT.